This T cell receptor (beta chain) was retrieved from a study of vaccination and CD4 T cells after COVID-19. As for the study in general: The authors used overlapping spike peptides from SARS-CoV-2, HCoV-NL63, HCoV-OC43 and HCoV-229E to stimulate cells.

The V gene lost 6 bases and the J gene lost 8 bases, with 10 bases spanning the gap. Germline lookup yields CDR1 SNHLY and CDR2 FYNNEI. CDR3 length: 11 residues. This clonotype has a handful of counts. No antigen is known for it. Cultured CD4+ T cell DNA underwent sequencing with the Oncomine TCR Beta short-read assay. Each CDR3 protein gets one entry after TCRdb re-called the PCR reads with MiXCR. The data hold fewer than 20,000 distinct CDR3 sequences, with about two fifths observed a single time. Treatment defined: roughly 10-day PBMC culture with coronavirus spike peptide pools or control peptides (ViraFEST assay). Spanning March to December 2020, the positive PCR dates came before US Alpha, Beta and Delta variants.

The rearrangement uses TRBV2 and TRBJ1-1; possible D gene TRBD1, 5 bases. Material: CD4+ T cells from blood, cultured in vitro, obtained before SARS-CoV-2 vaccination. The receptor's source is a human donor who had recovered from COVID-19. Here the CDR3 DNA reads TGTGCCAGCAGGGACCGGGACGAAGCTTTCTTT. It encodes CASRDRDEAFF.